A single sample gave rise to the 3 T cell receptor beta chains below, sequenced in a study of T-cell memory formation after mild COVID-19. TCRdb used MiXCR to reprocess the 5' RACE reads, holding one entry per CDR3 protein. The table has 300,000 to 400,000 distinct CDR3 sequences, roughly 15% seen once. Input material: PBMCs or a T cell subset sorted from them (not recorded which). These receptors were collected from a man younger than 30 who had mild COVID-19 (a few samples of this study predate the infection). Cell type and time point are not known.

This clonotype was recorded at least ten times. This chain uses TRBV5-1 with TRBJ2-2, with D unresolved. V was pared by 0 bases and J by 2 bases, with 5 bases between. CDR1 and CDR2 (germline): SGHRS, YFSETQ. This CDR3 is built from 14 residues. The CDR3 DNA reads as TGCGCCAGCAGCTTGGTCCTCAACACCGGGGAGCTGTTTTTT. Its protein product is CASSLVLNTGELFF.

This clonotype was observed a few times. This chain's CDR3 is CASSLGQRNEQFF. CDR3 sequence (DNA): TGTGCCAGCAGCTTAGGGCAGAGAAATGAGCAGTTCTTC. This chain uses TRBV5-5 with TRBJ2-1; no clear D gene. The CDR3 spans 13 residues. Germline CDR1 and CDR2: SGHKS and YYEKEE (reference sequence). Trimming cost V 2 bases and J 7 bases, with 10 bases left between them.

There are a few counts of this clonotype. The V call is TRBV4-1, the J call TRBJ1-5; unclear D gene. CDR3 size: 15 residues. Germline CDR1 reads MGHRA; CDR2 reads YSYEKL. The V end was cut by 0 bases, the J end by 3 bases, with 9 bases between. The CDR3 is CASSQEKIPNQPQHF. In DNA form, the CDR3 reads TGCGCCAGCAGCCAAGAGAAGATCCCCAATCAGCCCCAGCATTTT.